One sample yielded the 30 T cell receptor beta chains listed below, sequenced in a study of T-cell reconstitution after alpha-beta-depleted transplantation in children. Preparation of the TCRbeta library used unique molecular identifiers. One entry per CDR3 protein, called by TCRdb with MiXCR from the PCR reads. The sample lists around 400,000 distinct CDR3 sequences; about 11% were seen once. Specimen: PBMCs from the stem cell graft donor, collected from the stem cell graft. These receptors all stem from a human donor who donated a stem cell graft to a child with acute myeloid leukemia.

This clonotype was observed many times. The chain joins TRBV12-3 or TRBV12-4 to TRBJ2-3; no clear D gene. The CDR3 is made up of 14 amino acids. The V end lost 6 bases, the J end lost 5 bases, and 15 bases lay between the germline ends. The chain's CDR3 is CASSLDGSKDTQYF. CDR3 DNA sequence: TGTGCCAGCAGCCTCGACGGGTCGAAAGATACGCAGTATTTT.

This clonotype was seen more than once but under ten times. This CDR3 reads CASSPLGLESFGQYF. The CDR3, as DNA: TGTGCCAGCAGCCCTCTGGGACTAGAGAGTTTTGGGCAGTACTTC. The J gene is TRBJ2-7, the V gene TRBV7-9, with 8 bases matching TRBD2. J lost 9 bases, V lost 5 bases, and 15 bases had no gene match. Germline V CDR1 and CDR2: SEHNR, FQNEAQ (reference sequence). There are 15 residues in the CDR3.

This clonotype appeared a few times. One junction end disagrees with the germline gene, perhaps due to a read error. The chain has TRBV7-7 and TRBJ1-5; D is possibly TRBD1 (6 bases). The CDR3 length is 18 residues. CDR1 is SSHAT, CDR2 FNYEAQ, per germline (reference sequence). The CDR3 bases are TGTGCTAGCAGCTTAGGGGGGGACCTGGGTCGGTGGAATCAGCCCCAGCATTTT. Protein: CASSLGGDLGRWNQPQHF.

This clonotype was seen once. The chain recombines TRBV12-5 with TRBJ2-5; maybe TRBD1 (6 bases). Germline V gene lookup returns CDR1 LGHNT and CDR2 FRNRAP. V lost 3 bases to trimming and J lost 5 bases, with 10 bases between them. The CDR3 has 13 amino acids. The CDR3 nucleotides read TGTGCTAGTGGTTTCTCAGGGGCTGAGACCCAGTACTTC. Amino acid sequence: CASGFSGAETQYF.

The CDR3 nucleotides read TGCGCCAGCAGCCAAGATTCCAGCGGGGGCTCCTACAATGAGCAGTTCTTC. Translating gives CASSQDSSGGSYNEQFF. This chain joins TRBV4-1 and TRBJ2-1; 8 nucleotides line up with TRBD2. V trimming: 0 bases; J trimming: 0 bases; junction bases outside the gene matches: 4. Germline V gene lookup returns CDR1 MGHRA and CDR2 YSYEKL. This CDR3 has 17 residues.

The V gene is TRBV2, the J gene TRBJ1-1; no firm D call. Trimming took off 3 bases at V and 0 bases at J, with 11 bases between the two ends. There are 15 residues in the CDR3. Germline CDR1 reads SNHLY; CDR2 reads FYNNEI. The CDR3 region is CASSDSPELNTEAFF. The CDR3 DNA reads as TGTGCCAGCAGTGATTCGCCAGAGTTGAACACTGAAGCTTTCTTT.

This clonotype was observed a few times. This chain connects TRBV20-1 to TRBJ1-2, with TRBD1 as a possible D gene (5 bases). Germline CDR1 DFQATT, CDR2 SNEGSKA (reference sequence). This CDR3 has 13 amino acids. Trimming removed 3 bases at V and 5 bases at J, with 13 bases between. CDR3 amino acids: CSASLRQSYGYTF. For the CDR3, the DNA is TGCAGTGCTAGTCTGCGACAGTCGTATGGCTACACCTTC.

This clonotype was counted at least ten times. The rearrangement joins TRBV4-2 to TRBJ2-3, with D hard to call. Germline V lookup: CDR1 LGHNA, CDR2 YNFKEQ. The CDR3 totals 14 residues. The germline V and J ends were trimmed by 4 bases and 2 bases, with 10 bases remaining between them. The CDR3, as DNA: TGTGCCAGCAGCCCCAAGGACGCCACAGATACGCAGTATTTT. Translation gives CASSPKDATDTQYF.

Worth noting for this clonotype: A read error may account for a junction end that differs from germline. This sequence joins TRBV12-3 or TRBV12-4 and TRBJ2-4; 9 nucleotides align to TRBD1. This CDR3 contains 15 residues. This CDR3 is CASSPGQGDKNSQYF. The CDR3 coding sequence is TGTGCCAGCAGTCCGGGACAGGGTGACAAAAACAGTCAGTACTTC.

This clonotype was recorded at least ten times. The J gene is TRBJ2-2, the V gene TRBV5-1; TRBD1 agrees at 11 bases. There are 17 residues in the CDR3. The germline V gene encodes CDR1 SGHRS and CDR2 YFSETQ. V lost 4 bases to trimming and J lost 0 bases; unmatched junction nucleotides: 5. As DNA, the CDR3 is TGCGCCAGCAGCCCGAGGACAGGGGGCGCGAACACCGGGGAGCTGTTTTTT. Translation: CASSPRTGGANTGELFF.

In this sample, this clonotype turned up a few times. V is TRBV12-3 or TRBV12-4 and J is TRBJ1-1, with 12 bases identical to TRBD1. V shed 5 bases, J shed 11 bases, and the junction held 6 bases outside the gene matches. The CDR3 extends over 13 amino acids. Written as DNA, the CDR3 is TGTGCCAGCAGTCCAGGGGACAGGGGGCACGCTTTCTTT. Translated: CASSPGDRGHAFF.

This clonotype showed up just a few times. The V call is TRBV12-3 or TRBV12-4, the J call TRBJ2-5; the D gene could be TRBD1 or TRBD2 (6 bases each). The CDR3 length is 17 residues. Trimming took 6 bases from V and 6 from J, leaving 26 bases between them. DNA for the CDR3: TGTGCCAGCAGGCTGGGGGGCGGGTTGCCTCACGGAAAGACCCAGTACTTC. Its protein is CASRLGGGLPHGKTQYF.

This clonotype has a handful of counts. CDR3 loop: CASSFSGGRNYEQYV. In DNA, the CDR3 is TGTGCCAGCAGCTTTTCGGGGGGGAGGAATTACGAGCAGTACGTC. The genes are TRBV12-1 and TRBJ2-7; the D call TRBD2 from the table was never checked on the DNA. TRBV12-1 is labeled a pseudogene. This CDR3 has 15 amino acids.

This clonotype was counted many times. This chain connects TRBV12-3 or TRBV12-4 to TRBJ2-5; TRBD1 is a possible D gene (6 bases). V gave up 5 bases and J gave up 2 bases, with 9 bases separating them. The CDR3 spans 13 residues. CDR3 residues: CASSGQIQETQYF. DNA of the CDR3: TGTGCCAGCAGTGGACAGATTCAAGAGACCCAGTACTTC.

This clonotype has ten or more counts. The chain carries TRBV11-3 and TRBJ2-7; TRBD1 matches at 7 bases. CDR3 length: 13 residues. Trimming took 5 bases from V and 4 from J; bases not matched to a gene: 5. CDR1 and CDR2 from the germline V gene are SGHNT and YENEEA. For the CDR3, the DNA is TGTGCCAGCAGCCTGAGGACAGGTTACGAGCAGTACTTC. Translated: CASSLRTGYEQYF.

This clonotype was counted ten times or more. The rearrangement uses TRBV12-3 or TRBV12-4 and TRBJ2-5; D possibly corresponds to TRBD2 (6 bases). V lost 5 bases and J lost 5, with 18 bases in between. The CDR3 sequence is 15 residues long. Here the CDR3 DNA reads TGTGCCAGCAGTGAAACAGCGGGTTGGGGCGAGACCCAGTACTTC. It specifies CASSETAGWGETQYF.

The table lists this clonotype with a few counts. The chain couples TRBV6-5 to TRBJ1-4, with 10 bases that match TRBD1. CDR1 and CDR2 (germline): MNHEY, SVGAGI. After removal of 5 bases from V and 8 bases from J, the junction contained 8 bases not matched to a gene. The CDR3 loop spans 15 amino acids. DNA of the CDR3: TGTGCCAGCAGTCTCGACAGGGGGCGAAAAGAAAAACTGTTTTTT. It encodes CASSLDRGRKEKLFF.

The chain couples TRBV12-3 or TRBV12-4 to TRBJ2-2, with D uncertain. This CDR3 is built from 15 residues. Trimming stripped 6 bases from V and 0 bases from J, with 11 bases between. The CDR3 loop is CASRNGGANTGELFF. Written as DNA, the CDR3 is TGTGCCAGCAGAAACGGTGGGGCGAACACCGGGGAGCTGTTTTTT.

This clonotype has more than one count but fewer than ten. This chain joins TRBV18 and TRBJ1-3; D uncertain. This CDR3 is 15 amino acids long. The germline V and J ends were trimmed by 2 bases and 2 bases, with 10 bases remaining between them. From germline, CDR1 is KGHSH and CDR2 LQKENI. The CDR3 sequence is CASSPLAGAGNTIYF. CDR3 bases: TGTGCCAGCTCACCATTGGCTGGGGCTGGAAACACCATATATTTT.

The chain recombines TRBV7-2 with TRBJ2-5; either TRBD1 or TRBD2 may supply D (5 bases each). The CDR3 runs to 16 residues. Germline lookup yields CDR1 SGHTA and CDR2 FQGNSA. V lost 2 bases and J 1 base, leaving 14 bases between the germline ends. The CDR3: CASSLSGGDIQETQYF. The CDR3 coding sequence is TGTGCCAGCAGCTTAAGTGGGGGAGATATCCAAGAGACCCAGTACTTC. Combining the CDR3 with reference TRBV7-2 and TRBJ2-5 gives the whole variable domain GAGVSQSPSNKVTEKGKDVELRCDPISGHTALYWYRQSLGQGLEFLIYFQGNSAPDKSGLPSDRFSAERTGGSVSTLTIQRTQQEDSAVYLCASSLSGGDIQETQYFGPGTRLLVL.

A few counts support this clonotype. A much larger clone lies a single base off, so this may be a read error. This chain links TRBV5-1 with TRBJ2-3; 10 bases are a match to TRBD2. Germline V gives CDR1 SGHRS, CDR2 YFSETQ. The CDR3 consists of 15 residues. V trimming: 2 bases; J trimming: 1 base; junction bases outside the gene matches: 1. The CDR3 is CASSFGTSGTDTQYF. The CDR3 DNA sequence: TGCGCCAGCAGCTTCGGGACTAGCGGCACAGATACGCAGTATTTT.

The genes are TRBV27 and TRBJ2-3; maybe TRBD1 (6 bases). Trimming removed 10 bases from V and 3 bases from J, with 20 bases in between. CDR3 length: 15 amino acids. The germline V gene has CDR1 MNHEY and CDR2 SMNVEV (reference sequence). DNA for the CDR3: TGTGCCACCGCCGACCCGGGACAAGGAACAGATACGCAGTATTTT. Protein sequence: CATADPGQGTDTQYF.

V usage is TRBV12-3 or TRBV12-4 and J usage is TRBJ1-1; D remains unclear. The V and J ends lost 3 bases and 9 bases respectively, with 20 bases between them. The CDR3 sequence is 15 residues long. The CDR3 DNA sequence: TGTGCCAGCAGTTTTTCAGGAGAAGGCCTGGCTCAAGCTTTCTTT. It yields the protein CASSFSGEGLAQAFF.

The table lists this clonotype with many counts. The chain is built from TRBV5-5 and TRBJ2-5; a weak D match, TRBD1 (5 bases). The CDR3 spans 14 residues. Germline CDR1 and CDR2: SGHKS and YYEKEE (reference sequence). The V and J ends lost 2 bases and 7 bases respectively, with 15 bases between them. The CDR3 DNA reads as TGTGCCAGCAGCTTCGACAGAAAAACGGGGACCCAGTACTTC. The encoded protein is CASSFDRKTGTQYF.

This clonotype was seen at least ten times. This chain joins TRBV5-6 and TRBJ2-7; the match to TRBD2 covers 11 bases. CDR3 size: 17 residues. The germline V gene encodes CDR1 SGHDT and CDR2 YYEEEE. J lost 4 bases, V lost 0 bases, and 9 bases had no gene match. For the CDR3, the DNA is TGTGCCAGCAGCTTGGGGGAGATGCGACTAGCGGGATACGAGCAGTACTTC. It is translated as CASSLGEMRLAGYEQYF.

The rearrangement links TRBV18 to TRBJ2-2, with 7 bases fitting TRBD1. Trimming cost V 1 base and J 4 bases; bases outside gene matches: 6. CDR3 length equals 16 residues. Germline V gene data show CDR1 as KGHSH and CDR2 as LQKENI. This CDR3 is CASSPRQGGSTGELFF. In DNA form, the CDR3 reads TGTGCCAGCTCACCACGACAGGGTGGGAGCACCGGGGAGCTGTTTTTT.

The sample holds many counts of this clonotype. The chain has TRBV7-3 and TRBJ2-1; 10 bases match TRBD2. V shed 1 base, J shed 5 bases, and the junction held 14 bases outside the gene matches. Germline V gene lookup returns CDR1 SGHTA and CDR2 FQGTGA. The CDR3 runs to 19 residues. In DNA, the CDR3 is TGTGCCAGCAGCTTAATGGGGGGGACTAGCGCGACAAAGGACAATGAGCAGTTCTTC. Its translation: CASSLMGGTSATKDNEQFF.

The chain joins TRBV19 to TRBJ2-3; D is possibly TRBD1 (5 bases). This CDR3 region has 16 residues. V shed 3 bases and J shed 0 bases, with 13 bases lying between them. Germline CDR1 is LNHDA and CDR2 is SQIVND (reference sequence). The CDR3 DNA follows: TGTGCCAGTAGTATCCTGAGACAGACTAGCACAGATACGCAGTATTTT. As protein: CASSILRQTSTDTQYF. Together with reference TRBV19 and TRBJ2-3, the CDR3 gives the full variable domain: DGGITQSPKYLFRKEGQNVTLSCEQNLNHDAMYWYRQDPGQGLRLIYYSQIVNDFQKGDIAEGYSVSREKKESFPLTVTSAQKNPTAFYLCASSILRQTSTDTQYFGPGTRLTVL.

In this sample, this clonotype turned up many times. The chain recombines TRBV5-1 with TRBJ1-1; D unresolved. The CDR3 covers 14 residues. Germline loops: CDR1 SGHRS, CDR2 YFSETQ. V gave up 5 bases and J gave up 1 base, with 12 bases separating them. The CDR3 DNA follows: TGCGCCAGCAGGGGCTGGGCACCGAACACTGAAGCTTTCTTT. Protein product: CASRGWAPNTEAFF.

A note on this clonotype: A single base separates this from a much larger clone, so it may be a read error. The chain recombines TRBV12-3 or TRBV12-4 with TRBJ2-4; the D gene is possibly TRBD1 (5 bases). The CDR3 is made up of 11 amino acids. Trimming pared 7 bases from V and 12 bases from J, leaving 13 bases between. CDR3 coding DNA: TGTGCCAGCACTACAGGTCTGAGTCAGTACTTC. Translation gives CASTTGLSQYF.